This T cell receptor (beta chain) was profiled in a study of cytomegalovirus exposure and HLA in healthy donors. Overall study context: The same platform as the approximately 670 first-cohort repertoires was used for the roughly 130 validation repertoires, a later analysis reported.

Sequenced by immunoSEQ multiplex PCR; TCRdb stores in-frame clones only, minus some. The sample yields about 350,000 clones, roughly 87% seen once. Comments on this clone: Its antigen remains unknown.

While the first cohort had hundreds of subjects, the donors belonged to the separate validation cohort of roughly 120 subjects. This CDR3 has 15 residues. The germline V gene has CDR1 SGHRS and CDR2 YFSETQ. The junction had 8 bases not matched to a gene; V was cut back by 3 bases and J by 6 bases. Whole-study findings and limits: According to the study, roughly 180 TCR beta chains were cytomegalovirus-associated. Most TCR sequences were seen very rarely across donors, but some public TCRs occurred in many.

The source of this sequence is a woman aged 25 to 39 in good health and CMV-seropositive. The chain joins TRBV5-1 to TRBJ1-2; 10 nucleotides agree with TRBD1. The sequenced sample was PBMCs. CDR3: CASSYRDRGIDGYTF. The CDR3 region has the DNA TGCGCCAGCAGCTACCGGGACAGGGGCATCGATGGCTACACCTTC.